The 17 T cell receptor beta chains below come from one sample, sequenced in a study of blood T cell repertoires in COVID-19. Assay used: immunoSEQ multiplex PCR; TCRdb lists only in-frame clones, some missing. The table includes about 300,000 clones, over 75% detected once. The sequencing input was peripheral blood. Receptor source: a woman in her twenties or thirties with COVID-19, enrolled during active disease.

The chain links TRBV30 to TRBJ1-3, with D possibly TRBD1 on 6 matching bases. Germline CDR1 reads GTSNPN; CDR2 reads SVGIG (reference sequence). The CDR3 extends over 13 amino acids. V lost 0 bases to trimming and J lost 4 bases, with 7 bases between them. CDR3 loop: CAWSVGQGNTIYF. In DNA form, the CDR3 reads TGTGCCTGGAGTGTAGGACAGGGAAACACCATATATTTT.

This rearrangement joins TRBV6-4 to TRBJ1-2; the match to TRBD1 covers 7 bases. The germline gives CDR1 MRHNA, CDR2 SNTAGT. Trimming at V came to 4 bases and at J to 4 bases, leaving 9 bases not matched to a gene. The CDR3 runs 15 residues. The CDR3 loop reads CASSAGDRSIYGYTF. CDR3 sequence (DNA): TGTGCCAGCAGTGCCGGGGACAGATCGATCTATGGCTACACCTTC.

V is TRBV19 and J is TRBJ1-6; 10 bases line up with TRBD1. V was clipped by 5 bases and J by 9 bases; unmatched bases: 13. Germline V CDR1 and CDR2: LNHDA, SQIVND (reference sequence). The CDR3 has 17 amino acids. The CDR3 coding sequence is TGTGCCAGTAGTTTTTCACGAACGGGACAGGGGTTTTCACCCCTCCACTTT. Amino acid sequence: CASSFSRTGQGFSPLHF.

The chain carries TRBV14 and TRBJ2-7; 9 bases agree with TRBD2. The CDR3 is 19 residues long. V was pared by 5 bases and J by 2 bases, with 19 bases of the junction left unmatched. The germline CDR1 and CDR2 sequences are SGHDN and FVKESK. CDR3 loop: CASSAGAWREGVFPYEQYF. The DNA of the CDR3 is TGTGCCAGCAGCGCGGGCGCCTGGCGGGAGGGCGTCTTCCCCTACGAGCAGTACTTC.

This sequence joins TRBV30 and TRBJ1-1; D ambiguous. Germline-derived CDR1 and CDR2 are GTSNPN and SVGIG (reference sequence). The CDR3 length is 11 residues. The CDR3 reads CTQQDYTEAFF. Written as DNA, the CDR3 is TGTACCCAACAAGATTACACTGAAGCTTTCTTT.

This chain links TRBV7-6 with TRBJ2-2; D is ambiguous. The CDR3 loop spans 14 amino acids. Germline V gene data show CDR1 as SGHVS and CDR2 as FNYEAQ. The V end lost 1 base, the J end lost 4 bases, and 7 bases lay between the germline ends. CDR3 residues: CASSLGQFTGELFF. In DNA form, the CDR3 reads TGTGCCAGCAGCTTAGGGCAGTTCACCGGGGAGCTGTTTTTT.

V gene TRBV28 combines with J gene TRBJ2-1, with a weak D call TRBD2 (5 bases). V was cut by 5 bases and J by 8 bases, with 10 bases left in between. This CDR3 comprises 12 residues. CDR1 and CDR2 from the germline V gene are MDHEN and SYDVKM. The chain's CDR3 is CASSQVGDEQFF. The CDR3 DNA follows: TGTGCCAGCAGTCAGGTCGGGGATGAGCAGTTCTTC.

The V call is TRBV29-1, the J call TRBJ2-1; the match to TRBD2 covers 11 bases. The J segment lost 12 bases and the V segment lost 0 bases, leaving 10 bases of the junction unmatched. Germline CDR1 is SQVTM and CDR2 is ANQGSEA. The CDR3 covers 15 residues. Here the CDR3 reads CSVEETSGTVGLQFF. The CDR3 DNA follows: TGCAGCGTTGAAGAGACTAGCGGGACGGTGGGGTTGCAGTTCTTC.

The chain uses TRBV25-1 and TRBJ1-2; no definite D call. The CDR3 is 12 residues long. V was shortened by 2 bases and J by 6 bases, with 7 bases between the two germline ends. Germline CDR1 is MGHDK and CDR2 is SYGVNS. CDR3 region: CASSELEDGYTF. The CDR3 DNA sequence: TGTGCCAGCAGTGAACTAGAAGATGGCTACACCTTC.

V gene TRBV2 combines with J gene TRBJ2-4; TRBD1 is a possible D gene (6 bases). CDR3 length: 17 amino acids. V was clipped by 3 bases and J by 0 bases, with 15 bases between them. Germline V gene data show CDR1 as SNHLY and CDR2 as FYNNEI. For the CDR3, the DNA is TGTGCCAGCAGTGACGCACCTTACAGGGTAGCCAAAAACATTCAGTACTTC. Protein: CASSDAPYRVAKNIQYF.

The chain has TRBV6-6 and TRBJ2-7, with 10 bases identical to TRBD1. The germline V gene has CDR1 MNHNY and CDR2 SVGAGI (reference sequence). The V gene end was trimmed by 5 bases and the J gene end by 4 bases; junction bases not matched to a gene: 11. The CDR3 consists of 16 residues. The CDR3 coding sequence is TGTGCCAGCAGTCAGACCGGGACAGGGGAGAGGTACGAGCAGTACTTC. Its translation: CASSQTGTGERYEQYF.

The CDR3 DNA follows: TGTGCCAGCAGTGAAAGAGGGACAGGGTACGAAACCGGGGAGCTGTTTTTT. Amino acids: CASSERGTGYETGELFF. This sequence joins TRBV25-1 and TRBJ2-2; 9 nucleotides agree with TRBD1. The junction had 9 bases not matched to a gene; V was cut back by 2 bases and J by 5 bases. The V gene's germline CDR1 is MGHDK and CDR2 SYGVNS. This CDR3 contains 17 residues.

This rearrangement joins TRBV6-6 to TRBJ2-7; 8 bases are a match to TRBD2. Trimming at V came to 6 bases and at J to 5 bases, leaving 3 bases not matched to a gene. Looked up from germline, CDR1 is MNHNY and CDR2 is SVGAGI (reference sequence). The CDR3 totals 12 residues. The CDR3, as DNA: TGTGCCAGCAGGGGGACTAGGGACGAGCAGTACTTC. Its translation is CASRGTRDEQYF.

This chain connects TRBV29-1 to TRBJ2-2; D possibly corresponds to TRBD1 (6 bases). Between the trimmed V and J ends, which lost 2 bases and 0 bases, there was a span of 13 bases. Germline V CDR1 and CDR2: SQVTM, ANQGSEA. The CDR3 totals 16 residues. CDR3 region: CSVEWVGHPNTGELFF. CDR3 coding DNA: TGCAGCGTTGAATGGGTGGGACACCCGAACACCGGGGAGCTGTTTTTT.

The rearrangement joins TRBV7-9 to TRBJ1-2; TRBD1 matches 9 bases. The CDR3 totals 15 residues. Germline V gene data show CDR1 as SEHNR and CDR2 as FQNEAQ (reference sequence). The trim removed 1 base at V and 4 bases at J, leaving 4 bases unmatched. CDR3 region: CASSLGTGEVYGYTF. CDR3 DNA: TGTGCCAGCAGCTTAGGGACAGGGGAAGTCTATGGCTACACCTTC.

This clone was found a few times. The chain combines TRBV5-1 with TRBJ2-7, with 9 bases fitting TRBD1. This CDR3 has 15 amino acids. CDR1 is SGHRS and CDR2 is YFSETQ in the germline V gene. J gave up 0 bases and V 5 bases, and 6 bases lay outside the gene matches. The CDR3 DNA sequence: TGCGCCAGCAGGGAACAGGGGGCCTCCTCCTACGAGCAGTACTTC. Amino acid sequence: CASREQGASSYEQYF.

The chain links TRBV6-2 or TRBV6-3 to TRBJ1-5, with D hard to call. CDR3 length equals 15 residues. The germline V gene encodes CDR1 MNHEY and CDR2 SVGEGT. V lost 5 bases to trimming and J lost 2 bases, with 13 bases between them. CDR3 residues: CASSPSLVGNQPQHF. CDR3 DNA sequence: TGTGCCAGCAGTCCCTCCCTAGTGGGCAATCAGCCCCAGCATTTT.